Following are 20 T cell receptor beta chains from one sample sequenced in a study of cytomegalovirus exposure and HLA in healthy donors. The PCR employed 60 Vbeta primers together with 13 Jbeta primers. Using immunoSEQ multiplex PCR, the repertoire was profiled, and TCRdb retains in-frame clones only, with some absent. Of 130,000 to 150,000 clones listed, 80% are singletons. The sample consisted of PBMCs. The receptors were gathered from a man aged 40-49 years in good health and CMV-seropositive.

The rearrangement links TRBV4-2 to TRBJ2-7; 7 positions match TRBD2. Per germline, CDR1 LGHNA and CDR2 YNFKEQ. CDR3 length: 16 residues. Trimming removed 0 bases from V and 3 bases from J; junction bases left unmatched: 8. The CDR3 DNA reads TGTGCCAGCAGCCAAGAAAAGGGAGGGTTGTTCTACGAGCAGTACTTC. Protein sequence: CASSQEKGGLFYEQYF.

CDR3 nucleotides: TGTGCCAGCAGCTTAAGGGCGGCCAGGGGAAACACCGGGGAGCTGTTTTTT. As protein: CASSLRAARGNTGELFF. This chain uses TRBV7-2 with TRBJ2-2; a weak D match, TRBD1 (6 bases). V was clipped by 2 bases and J by 2 bases, with 15 bases between them. CDR1 is SGHTA, CDR2 FQGNSA, per germline. This CDR3 contains 17 residues. Supplemented by reference TRBV7-2 and TRBJ2-2, the full variable domain reads GAGVSQSPSNKVTEKGKDVELRCDPISGHTALYWYRQSLGQGLEFLIYFQGNSAPDKSGLPSDRFSAERTGGSVSTLTIQRTQQEDSAVYLCASSLRAARGNTGELFFGEGSRLTVL.

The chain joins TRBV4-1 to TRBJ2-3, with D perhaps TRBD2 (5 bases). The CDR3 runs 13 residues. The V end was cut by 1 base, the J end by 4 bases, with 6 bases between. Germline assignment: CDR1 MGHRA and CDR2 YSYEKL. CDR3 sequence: CASSQVGADTQYF. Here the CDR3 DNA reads TGCGCCAGCAGCCAAGTGGGAGCAGATACGCAGTATTTT.

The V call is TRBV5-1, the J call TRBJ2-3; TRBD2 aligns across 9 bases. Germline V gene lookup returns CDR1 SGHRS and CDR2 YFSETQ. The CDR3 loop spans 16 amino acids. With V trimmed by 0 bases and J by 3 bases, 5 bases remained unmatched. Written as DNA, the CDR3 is TGCGCCAGCAGCTTGGTCGCGGGGGGGCTGACAGATACGCAGTATTTT. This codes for CASSLVAGGLTDTQYF. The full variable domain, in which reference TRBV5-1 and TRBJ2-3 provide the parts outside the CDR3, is KAGVTQTPRYLIKTRGQQVTLSCSPISGHRSVSWYQQTPGQGLQFLFEYFSETQRNKGNFPGRFSGRQFSNSRSEMNVSTLELGDSALYLCASSLVAGGLTDTQYFGPGTRLTVL.

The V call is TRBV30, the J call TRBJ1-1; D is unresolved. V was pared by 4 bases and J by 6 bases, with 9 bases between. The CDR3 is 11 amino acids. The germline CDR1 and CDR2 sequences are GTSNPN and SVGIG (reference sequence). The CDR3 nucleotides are TGTGCCTGGACCCCCCTAGCTGAAGCTTTCTTT. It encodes CAWTPLAEAFF.

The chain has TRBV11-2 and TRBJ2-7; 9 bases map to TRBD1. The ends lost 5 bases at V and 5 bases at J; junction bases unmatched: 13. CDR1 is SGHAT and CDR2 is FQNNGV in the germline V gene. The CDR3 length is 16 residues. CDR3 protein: CASSPTWGQGTDEQYF. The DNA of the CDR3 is TGTGCCAGCAGCCCCACATGGGGACAGGGAACGGACGAGCAGTACTTC.

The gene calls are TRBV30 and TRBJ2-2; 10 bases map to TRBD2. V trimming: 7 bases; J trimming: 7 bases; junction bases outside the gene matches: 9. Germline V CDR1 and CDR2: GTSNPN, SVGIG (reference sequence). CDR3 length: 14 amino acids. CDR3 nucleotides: TGTGCCTTCAAGCGGGAGGGCCCGTACGGGGAGCTGTTTTTT. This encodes CAFKREGPYGELFF.

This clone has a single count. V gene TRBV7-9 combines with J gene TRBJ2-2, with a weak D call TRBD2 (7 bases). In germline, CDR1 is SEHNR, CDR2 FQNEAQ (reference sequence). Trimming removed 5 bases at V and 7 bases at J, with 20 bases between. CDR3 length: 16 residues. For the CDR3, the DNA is TGTGCCAGCAGCCCCAGGGGCGGGAGAGATCACGGGGAGCTGTTTTTT. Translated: CASSPRGGRDHGELFF.

Here the CDR3 DNA reads TGTGCCAGCAGTTACGGAGGCACTGAAGCTTTCTTT. Residues: CASSYGGTEAFF. This chain links TRBV6-6 with TRBJ1-1, with D unclear. The CDR3 sequence is 12 residues long. V was clipped by 2 bases and J by 4 bases, with 5 bases between them. CDR1 is MNHNY, CDR2 SVGAGI, per germline (reference sequence).

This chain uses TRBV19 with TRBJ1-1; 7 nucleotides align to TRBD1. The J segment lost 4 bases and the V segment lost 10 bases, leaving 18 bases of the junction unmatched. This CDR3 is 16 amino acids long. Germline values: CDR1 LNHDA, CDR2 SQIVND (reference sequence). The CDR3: CATRPWTGGVGTEAFF. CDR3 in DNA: TGTGCCACGAGACCTTGGACAGGCGGCGTGGGCACTGAAGCTTTCTTT.

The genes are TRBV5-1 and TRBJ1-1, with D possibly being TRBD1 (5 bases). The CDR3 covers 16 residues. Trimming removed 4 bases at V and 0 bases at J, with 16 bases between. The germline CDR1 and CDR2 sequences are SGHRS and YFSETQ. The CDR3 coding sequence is TGCGCCAGCAGCCCAGGACACTCCTCCATGAACACTGAAGCTTTCTTT. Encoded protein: CASSPGHSSMNTEAFF.

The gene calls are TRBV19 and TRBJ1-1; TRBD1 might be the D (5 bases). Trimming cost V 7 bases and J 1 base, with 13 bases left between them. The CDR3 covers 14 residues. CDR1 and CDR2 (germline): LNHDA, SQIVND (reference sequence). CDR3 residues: CASTLDRSNTEAFF. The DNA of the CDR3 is TGTGCCAGTACCCTAGACAGATCGAACACTGAAGCTTTCTTT.

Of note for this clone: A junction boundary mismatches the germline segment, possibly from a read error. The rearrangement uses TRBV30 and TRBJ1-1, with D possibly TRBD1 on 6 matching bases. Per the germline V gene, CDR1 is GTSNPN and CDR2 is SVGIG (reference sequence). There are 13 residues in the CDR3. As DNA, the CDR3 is TGTGCCTGGACACGGGGGGCGAACACTGTAGCTTTCTTT. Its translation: CAWTRGANTVAFF. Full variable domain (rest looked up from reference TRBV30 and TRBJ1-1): SQTIHQWPATLVQPVGSPLSLECTVEGTSNPNLYWYRQAAGRGLQLLFYSVGIGQISSEVPQNLSASRPQDRQFILSSKKLLLSDSGFYLCAWTRGANTVAFFGQGTRLTVV.

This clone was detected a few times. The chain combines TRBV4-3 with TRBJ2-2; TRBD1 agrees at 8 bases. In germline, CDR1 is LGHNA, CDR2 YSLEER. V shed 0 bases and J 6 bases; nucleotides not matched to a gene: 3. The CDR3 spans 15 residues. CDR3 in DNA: TGCGCCAGCAGCCAAGATGTACAGGGGGCCGGGGAGCTGTTTTTT. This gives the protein CASSQDVQGAGELFF.

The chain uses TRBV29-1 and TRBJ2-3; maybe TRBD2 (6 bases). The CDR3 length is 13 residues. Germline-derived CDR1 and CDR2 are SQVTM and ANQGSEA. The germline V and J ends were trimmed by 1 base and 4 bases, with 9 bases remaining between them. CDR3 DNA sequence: TGCAGCGTTGAAGTACTAGCCGCAGATACGCAGTATTTT. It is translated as CSVEVLAADTQYF.

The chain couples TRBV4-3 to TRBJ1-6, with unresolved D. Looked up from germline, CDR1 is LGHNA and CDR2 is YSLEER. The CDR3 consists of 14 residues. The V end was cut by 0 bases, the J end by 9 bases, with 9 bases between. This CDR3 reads CASSQDLTGSPLHF. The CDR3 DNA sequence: TGCGCCAGCAGCCAAGATTTGACGGGTTCACCCCTCCACTTT.

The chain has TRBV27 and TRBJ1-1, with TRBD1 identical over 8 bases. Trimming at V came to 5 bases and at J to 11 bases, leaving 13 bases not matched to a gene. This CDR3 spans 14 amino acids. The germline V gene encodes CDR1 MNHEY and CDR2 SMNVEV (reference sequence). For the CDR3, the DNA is TGTGCCAGCAGTCTTCAATTCAGGGGGCATGCGGCTTTCTTT. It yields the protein CASSLQFRGHAAFF.

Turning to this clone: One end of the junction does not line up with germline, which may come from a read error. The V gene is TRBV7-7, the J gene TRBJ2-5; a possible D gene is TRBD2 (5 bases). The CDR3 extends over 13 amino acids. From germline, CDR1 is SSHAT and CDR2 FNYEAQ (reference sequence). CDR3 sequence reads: CASSPLGGETQYF. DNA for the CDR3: TGTGCTAGCAGCCCGTTAGGAGGAGAGACCCAGTACTTC.

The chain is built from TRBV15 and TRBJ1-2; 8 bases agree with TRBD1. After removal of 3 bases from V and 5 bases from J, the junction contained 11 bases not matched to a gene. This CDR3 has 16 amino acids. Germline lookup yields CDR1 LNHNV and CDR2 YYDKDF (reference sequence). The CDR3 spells CATSSNPGQAIYGYTF. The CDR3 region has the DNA TGTGCCACCAGCAGCAACCCGGGACAGGCAATATATGGCTACACCTTC.

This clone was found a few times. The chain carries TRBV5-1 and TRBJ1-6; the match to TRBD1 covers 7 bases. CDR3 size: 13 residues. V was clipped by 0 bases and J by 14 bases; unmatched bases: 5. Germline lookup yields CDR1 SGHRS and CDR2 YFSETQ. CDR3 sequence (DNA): TGCGCCAGCAGCTTGGGACCAGGGACAGCCCTCCACTTT. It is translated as CASSLGPGTALHF.